This TCR beta chain was documented in a study of cytomegalovirus exposure and HLA in healthy donors. The study's findings and limits: Generally TCR sequences proved uncommon, though certain public TCRs appeared in numerous donors. At a 0.05 false discovery rate, a later analysis found about 17,000 TCR beta sequences to be associated with HLA alleles. The authors confirmed in vitro that a few CMV-associated chains were specific for CMV antigens. The study listed some 160 cytomegalovirus-associated TCR beta chains.

In the case of this clone: Its target is unknown. The CDR3 end shows no conserved phenylalanine or tryptophan, and so a read error is likely.

A multiplex PCR was run with 60 Vbeta primers and 13 Jbeta primers. The protocol was immunoSEQ multiplex PCR, while the TCRdb copy is restricted to in-frame clones and leaves out a portion. Of approximately 190,000 clones detected, around 83% appear once; the ten largest clones hold about 1.5%. The CDR3 is 15 amino acids. Germline V gene sequence: CDR1 SGHAT, CDR2 FQNNGV. The V gene end was trimmed by 4 bases and the J gene end by 0 bases; junction bases not matched to a gene: 6. The receptor was isolated from a woman under 30 in good health and CMV-seronegative. The chain is built from TRBV11-2 and TRBJ2-7; the match to TRBD2 covers 7 bases. Sequences were obtained from PBMCs. CDR3 coding DNA: TGTGCCAGCAGCTCGCCGGGCGGGAGCTCCTACGAGCAGTACCTC. It translates to CASSSPGGSSYEQYL.